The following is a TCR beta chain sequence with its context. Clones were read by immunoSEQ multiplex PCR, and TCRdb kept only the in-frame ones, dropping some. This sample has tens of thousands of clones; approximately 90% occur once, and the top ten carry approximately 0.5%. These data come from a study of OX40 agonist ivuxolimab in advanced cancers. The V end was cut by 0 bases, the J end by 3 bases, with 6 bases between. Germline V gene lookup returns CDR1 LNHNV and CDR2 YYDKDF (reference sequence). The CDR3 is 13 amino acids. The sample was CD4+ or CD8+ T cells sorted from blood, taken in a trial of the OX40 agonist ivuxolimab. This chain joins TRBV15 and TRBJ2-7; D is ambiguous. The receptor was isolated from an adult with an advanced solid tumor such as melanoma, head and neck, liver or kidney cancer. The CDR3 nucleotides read TGTGCCACCAGCAGAGAGGTCCTCTACGAGCAGTACTTC. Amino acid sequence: CATSREVLYEQYF.